Below are 28 T cell receptor beta chains sequenced from a single sample in a study of cytomegalovirus exposure and HLA in healthy donors. The table came from immunoSEQ multiplex PCR; TCRdb's copy has only in-frame clones and leaves some out. The sample shows 100,000 to 150,000 clones, approximately 87% of them seen only once. What was sequenced was PBMCs. The receptor set was obtained from a woman in her twenties or thirties in good health and CMV-seronegative.

This chain links TRBV5-1 with TRBJ1-1; D uncertain. Germline loops: CDR1 SGHRS, CDR2 YFSETQ. Trimming stripped 2 bases from V and 4 bases from J, with 12 bases between. The CDR3 contains 14 residues. CDR3 region: CASSFLPSGTEAFF. As DNA, the CDR3 is TGCGCCAGCAGCTTTTTGCCGTCGGGCACTGAAGCTTTCTTT.

The genes are TRBV29-1 and TRBJ2-3; TRBD2 aligns across 7 bases. There are 15 residues in the CDR3. Per germline, CDR1 SQVTM and CDR2 ANQGSEA. The ends lost 6 bases at V and 0 bases at J; junction bases unmatched: 9. This CDR3 is CSVLMWRGSTDTQYF. In DNA form, the CDR3 reads TGCAGCGTCCTGATGTGGCGGGGGAGCACAGATACGCAGTATTTT.

V gene TRBV7-8 combines with J gene TRBJ1-3, with D uncertain. The CDR3 is 16 residues long. Trimming shortened V by 1 base and J by 0 bases, and 10 bases separated the two germline ends. Germline V gene sequence: CDR1 SGHVS, CDR2 FQNEAQ. The CDR3: CASSLGRPSSGNTIYF. The CDR3 coding sequence is TGTGCCAGCAGCTTAGGGCGGCCCAGCTCTGGAAACACCATATATTTT. The variable domain in full, completed from reference TRBV7-8 and TRBJ1-3, reads GAGVSQSPRYKVAKRGQDVALRCDPISGHVSLFWYQQALGQGPEFLTYFQNEAQLDKSGLPSDRFFAERPEGSVSTLKIQRTQQEDSAVYLCASSLGRPSSGNTIYFGEGSWLTVV.

The CDR3 region is CASSEWGQAYEQYF. CDR3 DNA: TGTGCCAGCAGTGAATGGGGACAGGCCTACGAGCAGTACTTC. This sequence joins TRBV25-1 and TRBJ2-7, with 8 positions matching TRBD1. From germline, CDR1 is MGHDK and CDR2 SYGVNS. CDR3 length equals 14 residues. The trim removed 1 base at V and 2 bases at J, leaving 1 base unmatched.

The genes are TRBV13 and TRBJ1-1, with a possible D match to TRBD1 (6 bases). The CDR3 runs to 15 residues. Trimming shortened V by 0 bases and J by 1 base, and 9 bases separated the two germline ends. From germline, CDR1 is PRHDT and CDR2 FYEKMQ (reference sequence). The CDR3 DNA is TGTGCCAGCAGCTTAGGCGGGGGGCAGAACACTGAAGCTTTCTTT. It codes for CASSLGGGQNTEAFF.

This clone was detected once. This sequence joins TRBV28 and TRBJ1-5; TRBD1 matches at 7 bases. V shed 8 bases and J 0 bases; nucleotides not matched to a gene: 10. The CDR3 length is 16 residues. Germline V gene sequence: CDR1 MDHEN, CDR2 SYDVKM. The CDR3 is CASHRSGTDSNQPQHF. CDR3 nucleotides: TGTGCCAGCCACCGCTCTGGGACAGATAGCAATCAGCCCCAGCATTTT.

V and J are TRBV4-1 and TRBJ1-2; D possibly corresponds to TRBD1 (5 bases). The V end lost 0 bases, the J end lost 3 bases, and 11 bases lay between the germline ends. This CDR3 comprises 15 residues. The germline CDR1 and CDR2 sequences are MGHRA and YSYEKL. CDR3 residues: CASSQDMGRDYGYTF. DNA of the CDR3: TGCGCCAGCAGCCAAGATATGGGCAGGGACTATGGCTACACCTTC.

This chain joins TRBV5-4 and TRBJ2-5; a weak D match, TRBD1 (5 bases). CDR3 length: 15 amino acids. The V gene lost 0 bases and the J gene lost 2 bases, with 11 bases spanning the gap. The germline CDR1 and CDR2 sequences are SGHNT and YYREEE (reference sequence). CDR3 DNA: TGTGCCAGCAGCTTGGAGGCCAGGGAACAAGAGACCCAGTACTTC. Translation: CASSLEAREQETQYF.

The V call is TRBV7-2, the J call TRBJ1-1; D not certain. The germline V and J ends were trimmed by 2 bases and 2 bases, with 9 bases remaining between them. Germline CDR1 and CDR2: SGHTA and FQGNSA. The CDR3 consists of 14 residues. This chain's CDR3 is CASSLSRENTEAFF. In DNA form, the CDR3 reads TGTGCCAGCAGCTTATCCCGGGAAAACACTGAAGCTTTCTTT.

This rearrangement joins TRBV27 to TRBJ1-4, with 7 bases identical to TRBD1. The CDR3 has 14 residues. The germline gives CDR1 MNHEY, CDR2 SMNVEV (reference sequence). Losses at the gene ends were 5 bases for V and 5 bases for J; bases not matched to a gene: 5. This CDR3 reads CASSPGQPNEKLFF. CDR3 DNA sequence: TGTGCCAGCAGTCCGGGACAGCCGAATGAAAAACTGTTTTTT.

The chain employs TRBV18 and TRBJ2-7; D gene unclear. Deletions cut 0 bases from V and 2 bases from J, with 14 bases between. The CDR3 has 16 amino acids. The germline V gene has CDR1 KGHSH and CDR2 LQKENI. In nucleotides, the CDR3 is TGTGCCAGCTCACCACCCGCGACAAAGGTGGCCTACGAGCAGTACTTC. Translating it yields CASSPPATKVAYEQYF.

The chain carries TRBV7-2 and TRBJ2-1; 7 nucleotides line up with TRBD1. The CDR3 is made up of 15 amino acids. In germline, CDR1 is SGHTA, CDR2 FQGNSA. Trimming cost V 4 bases and J 0 bases; bases outside gene matches: 3. In DNA form, the CDR3 reads TGTGCCAGCAGCTACAGGGGACCCTCCTACAATGAGCAGTTCTTC. This codes for CASSYRGPSYNEQFF.

The J gene is TRBJ2-2, the V gene TRBV27; 10 nucleotides align to TRBD2. In germline, CDR1 is MNHEY, CDR2 SMNVEV (reference sequence). This CDR3 region has 17 residues. V shed 5 bases, J shed 1 base, and the junction held 7 bases outside the gene matches. CDR3: CASSNLAGALNTGELFF. CDR3 coding DNA: TGTGCCAGCAGTAACCTAGCGGGGGCCCTGAACACCGGGGAGCTGTTTTTT.

J is TRBJ2-3 and V is TRBV9; D unresolved. Trimming took 0 bases from V and 0 from J, leaving 8 bases between them. Germline loops: CDR1 SGDLS, CDR2 YYNGEE. This CDR3 contains 15 residues. The CDR3 nucleotides read TGTGCCAGCAGCGTAGCTACGGGTAGCACAGATACGCAGTATTTT. This sequence encodes CASSVATGSTDTQYF.

The chain is built from TRBV2 and TRBJ1-5; 7 bases are shared with TRBD1. V trimming: 1 base; J trimming: 6 bases; junction bases outside the gene matches: 3. Germline V gene sequence: CDR1 SNHLY, CDR2 FYNNEI. The CDR3 is 14 amino acids. CDR3 sequence: CASSEGTGAQPQHF. The DNA for the CDR3 is TGTGCCAGCAGTGAAGGAACAGGGGCTCAGCCCCAGCATTTT.

The rearrangement joins TRBV30 to TRBJ1-1; TRBD1 is a possible D gene (6 bases). Trimming removed 2 bases at V and 0 bases at J, with 19 bases between. The CDR3 runs 17 residues. From germline, CDR1 is GTSNPN and CDR2 SVGIG (reference sequence). CDR3 coding DNA: TGTGCCTGGAGTAGGGCGCCCGGGACATTAATGAACACTGAAGCTTTCTTT. As protein: CAWSRAPGTLMNTEAFF.

V is TRBV19 and J is TRBJ1-6; D perhaps matches TRBD1 (6 bases). The CDR3 loop spans 18 amino acids. V was pared by 9 bases and J by 0 bases, with 21 bases between. Germline-derived CDR1 and CDR2 are LNHDA and SQIVND (reference sequence). Here the CDR3 reads CASAGDSMSSSYNSPLHF. Here the CDR3 DNA reads TGTGCCAGCGCAGGGGATTCTATGTCCAGCTCCTATAATTCACCCCTCCACTTT.

The chain is built from TRBV9 and TRBJ1-2; D is undetermined. V was cut by 3 bases and J by 2 bases, with 8 bases left in between. Germline-derived CDR1 and CDR2 are SGDLS and YYNGEE. There are 13 residues in the CDR3. In DNA form, the CDR3 reads TGTGCCAGCAGCGCCACACGAAACTATGGCTACACCTTC. This gives the protein CASSATRNYGYTF.

V is TRBV4-2 and J is TRBJ2-7; 8 nucleotides match TRBD1. This CDR3 has 15 amino acids. Germline CDR1 and CDR2: LGHNA and YNFKEQ. Trimming cost V 4 bases and J 5 bases; bases outside gene matches: 10. CDR3 region: CASSLGQGAFNEQYF. The DNA of the CDR3 is TGTGCCAGCAGCCTGGGGCAGGGGGCGTTTAACGAGCAGTACTTC.

The rearrangement links TRBV6-5 to TRBJ2-5, with TRBD2 matching over 8 bases. The CDR3 extends over 16 amino acids. Germline values: CDR1 MNHEY, CDR2 SVGAGI. The J segment lost 2 bases and the V segment lost 2 bases, leaving 7 bases of the junction unmatched. CDR3 loop: CASSYGVLAAQETQYF. The CDR3 nucleotides read TGTGCCAGCAGTTACGGTGTACTAGCGGCTCAAGAGACCCAGTACTTC.

The rearrangement links TRBV19 to TRBJ2-3, with D perhaps TRBD2 (5 bases). This CDR3 comprises 16 residues. Germline lookup yields CDR1 LNHDA and CDR2 SQIVND (reference sequence). Trimming pared 10 bases from V and 0 bases from J, leaving 20 bases between. The CDR3 DNA reads as TGTGCCACACGTTCGAGGGTCGGCGGAAGCACAGATACGCAGTATTTT. Its translation: CATRSRVGGSTDTQYF.

This clone was seen more than once but under ten times. The rearrangement joins TRBV5-4 to TRBJ1-1, with 11 positions matching TRBD1. V lost 10 bases, J lost 5 bases, and 7 bases stayed unmatched. Germline CDR1 and CDR2: SGHNT and YYREEE (reference sequence). The CDR3 length is 13 residues. The CDR3 DNA is TGTGCCGCTCGGACAGGGGGCCGTACTGAAGCTTTCTTT. The encoded protein is CAARTGGRTEAFF.

Only one count was recorded for this clone. The chain is built from TRBV9 and TRBJ2-2; the D gene is possibly TRBD2 (7 bases). CDR1 is SGDLS and CDR2 is YYNGEE in the germline V gene. V shed 5 bases and J shed 3 bases, with 23 bases lying between them. This CDR3 comprises 18 residues. CDR3 bases: TGTGCCAGCAGTATCGTAGCTGGGAGGGGGTCGGACACCGGGGAGCTGTTTTTT. Protein: CASSIVAGRGSDTGELFF.

This clone appeared a single time. The V and J genes are TRBV7-9 and TRBJ2-7; 10 bases align to TRBD1. Germline CDR1 and CDR2: SEHNR and FQNEAQ (reference sequence). The CDR3 contains 16 residues. V dropped 2 bases and J dropped 5; count of bases not matched to a gene: 9. In DNA, the CDR3 is TGTGCCAGCAGCTTATACCGGACAGGGGGAGTGAACGAGCAGTACTTC. Translated, it gives CASSLYRTGGVNEQYF.

V is TRBV5-1 and J is TRBJ1-1; TRBD1 aligns across 9 bases. J was trimmed by 5 bases and V by 4 bases; bases with no gene match: 12. This CDR3 contains 16 residues. Germline V gene data show CDR1 as SGHRS and CDR2 as YFSETQ. CDR3 amino acids: CASSPRQGGDSTEAFF. The CDR3 bases are TGCGCCAGCAGCCCTCGACAGGGGGGTGATAGTACTGAAGCTTTCTTT.

The chain carries TRBV10-3 and TRBJ2-5, with 7 bases aligning to TRBD2. The CDR3 extends over 17 amino acids. The V segment lost 3 bases and the J segment 2 bases; nucleotides outside the gene matches: 12. CDR1 is ENHRY, CDR2 SYGVKD, per germline. This CDR3 is CAISDPSKGGGQETQYF. The CDR3 DNA reads as TGTGCCATCAGTGACCCCTCCAAGGGCGGGGGACAAGAGACCCAGTACTTC.

This clone was seen just once. The chain links TRBV15 to TRBJ2-1; 9 bases line up with TRBD1. Looked up from germline, CDR1 is LNHNV and CDR2 is YYDKDF (reference sequence). Unmatched junction bases numbered 0, after V lost 5 bases and J lost 7 bases. The CDR3 extends over 12 amino acids. The CDR3 DNA reads TGTGCCACCAGCGGGACAGGGAATGAGCAGTTCTTC. This gives the protein CATSGTGNEQFF.

The genes are TRBV5-1 and TRBJ1-1, with 8 nucleotides matching TRBD1. This CDR3 has 13 residues. Trimming at V came to 6 bases and at J to 1 base, leaving 2 bases not matched to a gene. In germline, CDR1 is SGHRS, CDR2 YFSETQ. The CDR3 sequence: CASTDRGNTEAFF. CDR3 DNA: TGCGCCAGCACCGACAGGGGGAACACTGAAGCTTTCTTT.